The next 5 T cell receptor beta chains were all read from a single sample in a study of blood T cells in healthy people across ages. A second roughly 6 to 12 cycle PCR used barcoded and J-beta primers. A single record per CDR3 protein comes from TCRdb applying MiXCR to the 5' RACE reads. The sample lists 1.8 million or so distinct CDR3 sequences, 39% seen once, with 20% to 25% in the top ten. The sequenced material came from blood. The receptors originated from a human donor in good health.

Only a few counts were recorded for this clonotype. As DNA, the CDR3 is TGTGCCAGCAGCTATAACCCTAGGGACGGCGGATATGAAAAACTGTTTTTT. Residues: CASSYNPRDGGYEKLFF. This rearrangement joins TRBV9 to TRBJ1-4; tentative D call: TRBD1 (5 bases). CDR1 is SGDLS, CDR2 YYNGEE, per germline. Trimming pared 4 bases from V and 6 bases from J, leaving 22 bases between. The CDR3 totals 17 residues.

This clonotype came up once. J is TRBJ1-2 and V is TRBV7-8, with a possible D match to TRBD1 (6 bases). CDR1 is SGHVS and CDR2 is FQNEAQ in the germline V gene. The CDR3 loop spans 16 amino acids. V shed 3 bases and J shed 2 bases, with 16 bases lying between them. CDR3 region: CASSLQGQNSNYGYTF. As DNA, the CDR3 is TGTGCCAGCAGCTTGCAAGGACAGAACTCCAACTATGGCTACACCTTC.

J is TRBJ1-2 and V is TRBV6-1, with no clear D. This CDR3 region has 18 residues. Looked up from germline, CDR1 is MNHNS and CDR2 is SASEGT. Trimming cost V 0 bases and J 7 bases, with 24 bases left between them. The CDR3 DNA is TGTGCCAGCAGTGAAGCTCGCGATTTACCCTTCTATGCAGGTGGCTACACCTTC. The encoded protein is CASSEARDLPFYAGGYTF.

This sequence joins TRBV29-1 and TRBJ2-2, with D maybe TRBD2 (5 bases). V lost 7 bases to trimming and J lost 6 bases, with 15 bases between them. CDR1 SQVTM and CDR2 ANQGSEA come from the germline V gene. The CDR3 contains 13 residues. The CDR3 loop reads CSATSTGAGELFF. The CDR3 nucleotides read TGCAGCGCCACTTCTACCGGGGCCGGGGAGCTGTTTTTT.

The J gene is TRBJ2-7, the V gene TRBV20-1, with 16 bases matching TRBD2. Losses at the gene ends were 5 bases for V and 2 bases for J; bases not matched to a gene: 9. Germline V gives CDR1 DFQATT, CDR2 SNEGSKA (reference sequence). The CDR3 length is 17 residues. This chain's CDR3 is CSAPGLAGGHLAYEQYF. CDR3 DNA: TGCAGTGCTCCGGGACTAGCGGGGGGGCATCTAGCCTACGAGCAGTACTTC.